This T cell receptor beta chain was obtained from a study of T cell repertoires in cytomegalovirus infection. CDR1 and CDR2 from the germline V gene are DFQATT and SNEGSKA (reference sequence). Germline trimming cut 3 bases from V and 2 bases from J; bases unmatched to any gene: 7. The CDR3 has 15 residues. Via MiXCR, TCRdb re-called the reads, giving one row per CDR3 protein. This table has hundreds of thousands of distinct CDR3 sequences, 20% to 25% appearing once. As regards this clonotype: What it binds is unknown.

Study-level results: Cumulative frequency of public TCR beta families picked out carriers of CMV plus the relevant HLA.

The receptor was isolated from a human donor in good health (CMV status not recorded). Some clones in this sample may be carry-over from other donors' samples. The V and J genes are TRBV20-1 and TRBJ2-1, with TRBD2 identical over 7 bases. The sample comprised CD8+ T cells from PBMCs. The CDR3 DNA reads as TGCAGTGCTAGTGCGCGGGGAGGGACCTACAATGAGCAGTTCTTC. It codes for CSASARGGTYNEQFF.